Here is one TCR beta chain with its context. The sample is drawn from a study of blood T cell repertoires in COVID-19. The assay was immunoSEQ multiplex PCR, and TCRdb's table has in-frame clones only and misses some. The sample consists of tens of thousands of clones, around four fifths of them appearing once. The germline CDR1 and CDR2 sequences are LNHDA and SQIVND (reference sequence). The V end lost 7 bases, the J end lost 8 bases, and 23 bases lay between the germline ends. This CDR3 has 15 amino acids. The sequencing input was peripheral blood. This chain joins TRBV19 and TRBJ1-2; possibly TRBD1 for D (5 bases). The source of this sequence is a man older than 75 with active or convalescent COVID-19. CDR3 in amino acids: CASTNMMWGVGGYTF. DNA of the CDR3: TGTGCCAGTACCAATATGATGTGGGGGGTTGGCGGCTACACCTTC.